This T cell receptor beta chain originates from a study of T cell responses to AZD1222 COVID-19 vaccine (dated by TCRdb to about 2021). For the wider study: AZD1222 recipients whose second dose came at about 4 weeks and those whose second dose came at about 12 weeks were combined into one group, since spike-specific TCR depth and breadth did not differ between the two schedules. A total of approximately 250 trial participants underwent TCR sequencing, of whom about 200 had received two doses of AZD1222 and approximately 26 had received two doses of the MenACWY control vaccine. Trial participants were enrolled by age into 18-55, 56-69 and 70-plus year subgroups, with approximately 160, 26 and 62 TCR-sequenced participants respectively. The study at large found these results: Because no day 14 peak-response samples were available, the repertoires could be characterized only after the peak T cell response. The 56-69-year group was small, and its depth increase did not reach significance, likely because of low power. Reportedly, close to half of the unique spike-specific TCRs recognized epitopes lying outside the regions that are mutated in the B.1.351 and B.1.1.7 variants. Conclusions about previously exposed vaccinees were limited because only a handful of AZD1222 recipients were SARS-CoV-2 seropositive at baseline. Participants were mostly white British, with more females than males. The authors suggested clonal diversity may have been underestimated. A significant rise in spike-specific TCR breadth and depth was observed after two AZD1222 doses relative to day 0 and relative to MenACWY recipients. The vaccine-associated CD4 TCRs covered the entire spike protein, and the dominant responses fell in regions 160-218 and 743-854.

The table lists this clone with a count of one. The antigen this receptor binds is unknown. Base qualities are not provided; no much larger clone lies one nucleotide away. Trimming costs V 4 bases and J 3 bases, and their ends lie 16 bases apart. The cysteine opens and the phenylalanine closes a CDR3 of 15 amino acids. Just CDR3 DNA is preserved here, 45 bases in frame from base 1. Reading the germline V gene (reference sequence) gives CDR1 SGHNT and CDR2 YYREEE. The CDR3 regions of human TCRbeta chains were subjected to immunosequencing. The original pipeline was this. Repertoire TCRs were checked for matches against a reference library of SARS-CoV-2-specific TCRs that had been generated using the MIRA antigen-specificity platform. Breadth meant the fraction of unique TCRs that were SARS-CoV-2-associated, whereas depth meant the fraction of total T cells that were SARS-CoV-2-associated. Using the MIRA data, each spike-specific TCR was mapped to the spike region that the TCR reacts to and placed in a CD4 or CD8 class. Log10-transformed breadth and depth values were compared by one-way ANOVA with Sidak's multiple comparisons tests. Sourced from immuneACCESS, this table was stored by TCRdb with only in-frame sequences that have V and J called. A share of the clones is absent; for the studies checked, an unresolved V gene accounts for under half, and the remainder has no known explanation. The DNA gave D and trimming, while V, J and clone size come from that table. This sample lists approximately 56,000 clones; 80% to 90% were detected once. The ten largest clonotypes hold more than 13% of the sample.

Taken with the paper, the label for time point translates to: baseline before first vaccination. Vaccinee samples were obtained from the UK trials COV001 and COV002, which included a single-blind randomized controlled phase 2/3 trial of AZD1222 (ChAdOx1 nCoV-19) in healthy adults. Trial participant PBMC samples were collected at day 0 and day 28 after the second dose for TCRbeta chain sequencing. Recombination linked TRBV5-4 to TRBJ1-2; TRBD1 is perhaps the D gene, given 6 matching bases. This sequence was found in an adult in good health. Sequencing used peripheral blood, obtained on day 0 of AZD1222 vaccination. The bases read TGTGCCAGCAGCCGGAGACAGGCCCTCGACTATGGCTACACCTTC. This translates into CASSRRQALDYGYTF.